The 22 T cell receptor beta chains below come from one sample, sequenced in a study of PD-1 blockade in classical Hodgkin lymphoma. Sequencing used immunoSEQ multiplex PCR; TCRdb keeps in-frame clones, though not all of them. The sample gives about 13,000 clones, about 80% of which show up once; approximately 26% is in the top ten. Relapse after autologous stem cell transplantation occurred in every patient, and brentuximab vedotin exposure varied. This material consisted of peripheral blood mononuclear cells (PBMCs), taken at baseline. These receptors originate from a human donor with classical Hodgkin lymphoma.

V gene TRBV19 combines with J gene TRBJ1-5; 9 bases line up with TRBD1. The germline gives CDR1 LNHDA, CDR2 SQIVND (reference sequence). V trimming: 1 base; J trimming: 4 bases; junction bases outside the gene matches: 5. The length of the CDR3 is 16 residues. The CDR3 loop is CASSIVGTGRNQPQHF. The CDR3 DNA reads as TGTGCCAGTAGTATAGTAGGGACAGGGAGAAATCAGCCCCAGCATTTT.

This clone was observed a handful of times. In DNA, the CDR3 is TGTGCCAGTACCGGGCGGGACAGCCAAAATCAGCCCCAGCATTTT. This sequence encodes CASTGRDSQNQPQHF. The V gene is TRBV19, the J gene TRBJ1-5, with 7 bases lining up with TRBD1. The CDR3 covers 15 residues. Germline V gene data show CDR1 as LNHDA and CDR2 as SQIVND (reference sequence). With V trimmed by 7 bases and J by 4 bases, 10 bases remained unmatched.

Here the CDR3 DNA reads TGTGCCAGCAGTGAACCAGGGGTACAGCCCCAGCATTTT. Its translation: CASSEPGVQPQHF. The chain recombines TRBV6-1 with TRBJ1-5; D perhaps matches TRBD1 (6 bases). Trimming stripped 2 bases from V and 7 bases from J, with 9 bases between. The CDR3 has 13 amino acids. Looked up from germline, CDR1 is MNHNS and CDR2 is SASEGT.

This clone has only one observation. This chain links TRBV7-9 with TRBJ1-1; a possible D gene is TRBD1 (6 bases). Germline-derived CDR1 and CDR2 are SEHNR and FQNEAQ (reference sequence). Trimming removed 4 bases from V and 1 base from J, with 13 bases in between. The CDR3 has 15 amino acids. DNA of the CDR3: TGTGCCAGCAGCTCGGCAGGGGTCGCGAACACTGAAGCTTTCTTT. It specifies CASSSAGVANTEAFF.

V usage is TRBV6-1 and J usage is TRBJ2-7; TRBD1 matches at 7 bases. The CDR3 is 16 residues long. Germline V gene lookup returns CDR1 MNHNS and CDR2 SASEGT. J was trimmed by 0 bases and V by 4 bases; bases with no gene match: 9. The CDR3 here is CASSGGQDSNSYEQYF. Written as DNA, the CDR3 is TGTGCCAGCAGTGGCGGACAGGACTCAAACTCCTACGAGCAGTACTTC.

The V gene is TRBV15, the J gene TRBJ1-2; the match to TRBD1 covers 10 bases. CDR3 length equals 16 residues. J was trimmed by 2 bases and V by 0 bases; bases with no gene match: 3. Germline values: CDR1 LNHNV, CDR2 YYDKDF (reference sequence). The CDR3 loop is CATSREGQGKNYGYTF. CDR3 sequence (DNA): TGTGCCACCAGCAGAGAGGGACAGGGGAAGAACTATGGCTACACCTTC.

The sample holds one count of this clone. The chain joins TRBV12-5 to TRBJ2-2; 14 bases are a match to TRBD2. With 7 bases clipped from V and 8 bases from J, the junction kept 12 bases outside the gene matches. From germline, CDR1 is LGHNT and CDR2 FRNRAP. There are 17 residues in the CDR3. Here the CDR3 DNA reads TGTGCTAGTGCCCCCGGGACTAGCGGGAGTAAGGTTGGGGAGCTGTTTTTT. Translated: CASAPGTSGSKVGELFF.

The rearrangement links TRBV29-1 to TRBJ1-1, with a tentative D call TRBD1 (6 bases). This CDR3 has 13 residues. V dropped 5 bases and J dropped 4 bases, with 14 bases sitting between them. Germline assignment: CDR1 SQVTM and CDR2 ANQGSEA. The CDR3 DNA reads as TGCAGCGTTACACAGGGTCGCGCCACTGAAGCTTTCTTT. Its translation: CSVTQGRATEAFF.

The CDR3 sequence: CASSAPWASGTYEQYF. CDR3 nucleotides: TGTGCCAGCAGTGCCCCGTGGGCTAGCGGGACTTACGAGCAGTACTTC. This chain connects TRBV6-1 to TRBJ2-7, with 9 nucleotides matching TRBD2. CDR3 length: 16 amino acids. The germline V gene has CDR1 MNHNS and CDR2 SASEGT. The ends lost 4 bases at V and 4 bases at J; junction bases unmatched: 11.

The CDR3 nucleotides are TGTGCCAGCCTAATCGCCTCAGACGGGACTGAAGCTTTCTTT. The encoded protein is CASLIASDGTEAFF. The chain uses TRBV6-6 and TRBJ1-1, with D uncertain. V shed 8 bases and J shed 5 bases, with 18 bases lying between them. The CDR3 length is 14 residues. From germline, CDR1 is MNHNY and CDR2 SVGAGI (reference sequence).

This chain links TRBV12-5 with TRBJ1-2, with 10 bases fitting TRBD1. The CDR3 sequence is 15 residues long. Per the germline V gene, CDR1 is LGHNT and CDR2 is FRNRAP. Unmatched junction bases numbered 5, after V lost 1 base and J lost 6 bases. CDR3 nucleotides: TGTGCTAGTGGTTTGGCCACCGGGACAGGGGATGGCTACACCTTC. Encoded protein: CASGLATGTGDGYTF.

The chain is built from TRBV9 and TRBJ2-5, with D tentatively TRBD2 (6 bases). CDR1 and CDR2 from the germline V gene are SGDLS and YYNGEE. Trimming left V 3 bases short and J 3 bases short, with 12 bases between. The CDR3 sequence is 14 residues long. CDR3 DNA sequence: TGTGCCAGCAGCGCACTCGAGCGGGAAGAGACCCAGTACTTC. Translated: CASSALEREETQYF.

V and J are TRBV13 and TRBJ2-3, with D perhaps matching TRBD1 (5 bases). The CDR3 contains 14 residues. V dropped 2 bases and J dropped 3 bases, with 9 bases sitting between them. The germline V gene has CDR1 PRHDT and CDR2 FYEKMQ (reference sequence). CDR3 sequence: CASSLSGPTDTQYF. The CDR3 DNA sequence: TGTGCCAGCAGCTTATCAGGGCCGACAGATACGCAGTATTTT.

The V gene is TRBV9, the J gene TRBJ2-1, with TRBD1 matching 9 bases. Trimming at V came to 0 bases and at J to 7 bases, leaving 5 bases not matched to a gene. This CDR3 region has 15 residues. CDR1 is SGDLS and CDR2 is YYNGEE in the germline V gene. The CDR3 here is CASSVGLQGANEQFF. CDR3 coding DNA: TGTGCCAGCAGCGTAGGTTTACAGGGGGCGAATGAGCAGTTCTTC.

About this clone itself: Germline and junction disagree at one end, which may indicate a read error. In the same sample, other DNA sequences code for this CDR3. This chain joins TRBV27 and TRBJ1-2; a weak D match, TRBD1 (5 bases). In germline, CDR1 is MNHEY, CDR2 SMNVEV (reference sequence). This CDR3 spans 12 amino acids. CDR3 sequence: CASSLRGYGYTF. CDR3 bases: TGTGCCAGTAGTTTAAGGGGCTATGGCTACACCTTC.

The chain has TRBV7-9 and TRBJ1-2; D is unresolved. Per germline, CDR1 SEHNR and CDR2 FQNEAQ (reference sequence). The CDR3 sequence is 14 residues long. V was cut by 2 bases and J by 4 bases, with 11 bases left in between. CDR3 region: CASSLFQDSYGYTF. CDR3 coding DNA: TGTGCCAGCAGCTTATTTCAGGACTCCTATGGCTACACCTTC.

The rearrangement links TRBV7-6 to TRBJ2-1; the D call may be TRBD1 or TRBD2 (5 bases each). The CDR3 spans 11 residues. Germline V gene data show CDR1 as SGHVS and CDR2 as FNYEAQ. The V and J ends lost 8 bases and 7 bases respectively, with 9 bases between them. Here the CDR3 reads CASLGGNEQFF. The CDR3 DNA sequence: TGTGCCAGCCTTGGGGGTAATGAGCAGTTCTTC. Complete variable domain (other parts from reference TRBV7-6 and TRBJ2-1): GAGVSQSPRYKVTKRGQDVALRCDPISGHVSLYWYRQALGQGPEFLTYFNYEAQQDKSGLPNDRFSAERPEGSISTLTIQRTEQRDSAMYRCASLGGNEQFFGPGTRLTVL.

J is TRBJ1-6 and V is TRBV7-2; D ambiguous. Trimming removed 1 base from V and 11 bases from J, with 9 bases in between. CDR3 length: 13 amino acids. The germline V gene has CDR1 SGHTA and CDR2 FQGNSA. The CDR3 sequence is CASSLDTFTPLHF. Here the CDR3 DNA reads TGTGCCAGCAGCTTAGACACTTTCACACCCCTCCACTTT.

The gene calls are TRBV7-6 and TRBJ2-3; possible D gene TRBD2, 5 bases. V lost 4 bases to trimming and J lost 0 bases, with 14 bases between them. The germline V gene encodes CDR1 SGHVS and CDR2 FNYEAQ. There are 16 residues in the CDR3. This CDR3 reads CASSSDGLLSTDTQYF. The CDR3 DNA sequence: TGTGCCAGCAGCTCAGATGGACTGCTTAGCACAGATACGCAGTATTTT. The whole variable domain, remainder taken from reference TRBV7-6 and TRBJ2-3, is GAGVSQSPRYKVTKRGQDVALRCDPISGHVSLYWYRQALGQGPEFLTYFNYEAQQDKSGLPNDRFSAERPEGSISTLTIQRTEQRDSAMYRCASSSDGLLSTDTQYFGPGTRLTVL.

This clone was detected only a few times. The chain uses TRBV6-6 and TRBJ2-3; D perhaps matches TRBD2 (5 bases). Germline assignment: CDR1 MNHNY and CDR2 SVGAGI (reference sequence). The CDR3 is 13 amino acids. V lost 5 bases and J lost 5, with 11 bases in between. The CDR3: CASSPPAGDTQYF. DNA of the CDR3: TGTGCCAGCAGTCCACCCGCGGGAGATACGCAGTATTTT.

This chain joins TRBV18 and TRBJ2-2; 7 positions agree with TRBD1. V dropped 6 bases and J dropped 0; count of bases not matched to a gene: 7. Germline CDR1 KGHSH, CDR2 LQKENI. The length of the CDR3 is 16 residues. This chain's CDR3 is CASSLGGTANTGELFF. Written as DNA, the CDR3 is TGTGCCAGCTCGCTAGGTGGGACAGCGAACACCGGGGAGCTGTTTTTT.

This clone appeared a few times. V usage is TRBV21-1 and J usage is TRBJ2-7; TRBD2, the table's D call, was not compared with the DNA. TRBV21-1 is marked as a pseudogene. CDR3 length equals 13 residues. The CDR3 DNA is TGTGCCAGCAGCAAAGCGGCGGGGGAAGAGCAGTACGTC. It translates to CASSKAAGEEQYV.